This TCR beta chain was captured in a study of T-cell memory formation after mild COVID-19. The study, taken as a whole, reports: Contracting clones from day 15 to 85 had balanced CD4/CD8; later expanders favoured CD4+. Mainly in CM and EM were contracting CD4+ clones; CD8+ were in EMRA.

Trimming took 1 base from V and 7 from J, leaving 11 bases between them. CDR3 length: 13 residues. CDR1 SEHNR and CDR2 FQNEAQ come from the germline V gene (reference sequence). In its sample, this clonotype was seen many times. Its matching antigen is unknown. Constant-segment primers and 5'RACE yielded cDNA libraries for TCR alpha and TCR beta, each carrying sample barcodes and UMIs. Using its own MiXCR run on the 5' RACE reads, TCRdb lists one record per CDR3 protein. The sample includes 400,000 to 500,000 distinct CDR3 sequences, about a sixth seen only once; the top ten take 20% to 25%. This rearrangement joins TRBV7-9 to TRBJ2-7; D tentatively reads TRBD1 or TRBD2 (5 bases each). Material for sequencing was PBMCs or a T cell subset sorted from them (not recorded which). The TCR was taken from a man between 18 and 35 years old who had mild COVID-19 (a few samples of this study predate the infection). Cell type and time point are not known. The chain's CDR3 is CASSLVGVGEQYF. The CDR3 nucleotides are TGTGCCAGCAGCTTAGTGGGGGTCGGGGAGCAGTACTTC. Using reference TRBV7-9 and TRBJ2-7 for the parts outside the CDR3, the full variable domain is DTGVSQNPRHKITKRGQNVTFRCDPISEHNRLYWYRQTLGQGPEFLTYFQNEAQLEKSRLLSDRFSAERPKGSFSTLEIQRTEQGDSAMYLCASSLVGVGEQYFGPGTRLTVT.